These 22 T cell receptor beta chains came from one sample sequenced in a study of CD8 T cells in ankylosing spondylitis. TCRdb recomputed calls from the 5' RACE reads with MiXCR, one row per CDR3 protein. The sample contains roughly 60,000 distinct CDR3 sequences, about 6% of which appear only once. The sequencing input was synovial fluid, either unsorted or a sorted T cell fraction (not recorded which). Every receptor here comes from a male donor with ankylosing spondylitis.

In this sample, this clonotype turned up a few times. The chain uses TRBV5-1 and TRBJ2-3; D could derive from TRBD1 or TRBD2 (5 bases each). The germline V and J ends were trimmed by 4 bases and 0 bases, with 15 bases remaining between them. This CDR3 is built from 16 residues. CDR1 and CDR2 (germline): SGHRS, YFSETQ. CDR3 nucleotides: TGCGCCAGCAGCCTCGGGACGGCGATTAGCACAGATACGCAGTATTTT. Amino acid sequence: CASSLGTAISTDTQYF.

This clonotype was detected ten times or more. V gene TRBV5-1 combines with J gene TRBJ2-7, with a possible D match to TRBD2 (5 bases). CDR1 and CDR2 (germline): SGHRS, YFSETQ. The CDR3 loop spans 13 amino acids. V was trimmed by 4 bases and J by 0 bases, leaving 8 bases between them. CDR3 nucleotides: TGCGCCAGCAGCCGTGAGGGCTCCTACGAGCAGTACTTC. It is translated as CASSREGSYEQYF.

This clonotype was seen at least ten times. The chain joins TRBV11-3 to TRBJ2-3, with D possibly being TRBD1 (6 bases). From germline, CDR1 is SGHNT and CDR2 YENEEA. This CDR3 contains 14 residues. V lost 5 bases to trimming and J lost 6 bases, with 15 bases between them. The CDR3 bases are TGTGCCAGCAGCAGGAGACAGGCCCGGGATACGCAGTATTTT. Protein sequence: CASSRRQARDTQYF.

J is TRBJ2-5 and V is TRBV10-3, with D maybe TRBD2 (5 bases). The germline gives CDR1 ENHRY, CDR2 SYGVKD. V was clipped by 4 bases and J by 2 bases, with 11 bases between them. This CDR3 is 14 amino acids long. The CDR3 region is CAISARAQQETQYF. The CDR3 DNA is TGTGCCATCAGTGCGAGGGCACAACAAGAGACCCAGTACTTC.

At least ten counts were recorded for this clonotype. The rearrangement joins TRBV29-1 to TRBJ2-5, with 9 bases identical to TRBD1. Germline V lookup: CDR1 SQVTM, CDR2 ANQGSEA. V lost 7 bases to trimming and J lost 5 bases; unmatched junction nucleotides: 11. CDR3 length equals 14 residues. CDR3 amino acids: CSGLKDRGFETQYF. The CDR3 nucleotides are TGCAGCGGCTTGAAGGACAGGGGCTTCGAGACCCAGTACTTC.

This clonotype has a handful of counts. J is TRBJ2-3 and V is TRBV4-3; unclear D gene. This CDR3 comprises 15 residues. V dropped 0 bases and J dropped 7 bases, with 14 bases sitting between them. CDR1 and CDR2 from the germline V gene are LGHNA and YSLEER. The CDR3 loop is CASSQDLVEINTQYF. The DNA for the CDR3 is TGCGCCAGCAGCCAAGATCTGGTAGAGATTAATACGCAGTATTTT.

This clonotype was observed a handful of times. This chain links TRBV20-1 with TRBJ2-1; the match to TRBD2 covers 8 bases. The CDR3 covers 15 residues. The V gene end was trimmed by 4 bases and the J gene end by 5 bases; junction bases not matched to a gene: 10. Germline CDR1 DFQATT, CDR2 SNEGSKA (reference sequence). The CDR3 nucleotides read TGCAGTGCTACGCGGTCGGGTAGCGGGAACAATGAGCAGTTCTTC. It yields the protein CSATRSGSGNNEQFF.

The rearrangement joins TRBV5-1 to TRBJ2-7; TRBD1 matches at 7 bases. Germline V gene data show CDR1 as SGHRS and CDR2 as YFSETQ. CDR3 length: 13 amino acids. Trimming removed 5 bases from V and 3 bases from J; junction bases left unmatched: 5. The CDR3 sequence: CASSLRQGYEQYF. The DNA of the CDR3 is TGCGCCAGCAGTCTTCGACAGGGCTACGAGCAGTACTTC. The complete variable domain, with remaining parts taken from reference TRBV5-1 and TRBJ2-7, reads KAGVTQTPRYLIKTRGQQVTLSCSPISGHRSVSWYQQTPGQGLQFLFEYFSETQRNKGNFPGRFSGRQFSNSRSEMNVSTLELGDSALYLCASSLRQGYEQYFGPGTRLTVT.

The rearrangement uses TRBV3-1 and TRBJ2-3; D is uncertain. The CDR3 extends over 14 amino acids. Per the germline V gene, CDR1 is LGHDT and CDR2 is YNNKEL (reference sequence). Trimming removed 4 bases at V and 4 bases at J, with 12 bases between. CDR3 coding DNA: TGTGCCAGCAGCCGCCGAGAGGCCCCAGATACGCAGTATTTT. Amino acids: CASSRREAPDTQYF.

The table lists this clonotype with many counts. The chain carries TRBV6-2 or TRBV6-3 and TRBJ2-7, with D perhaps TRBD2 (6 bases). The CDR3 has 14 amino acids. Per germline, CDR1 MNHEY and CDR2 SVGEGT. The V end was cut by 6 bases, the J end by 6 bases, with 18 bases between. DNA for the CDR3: TGTGCCAGCAGCACCCAAGGGAGGACCCGCGAGCAGTACTTC. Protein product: CASSTQGRTREQYF.

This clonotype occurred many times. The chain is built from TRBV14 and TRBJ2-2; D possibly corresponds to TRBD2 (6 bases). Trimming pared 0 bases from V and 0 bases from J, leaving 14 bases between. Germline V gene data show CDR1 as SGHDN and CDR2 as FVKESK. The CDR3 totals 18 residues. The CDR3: CASSQELGLGANTGELFF. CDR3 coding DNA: TGTGCCAGCAGCCAAGAACTGGGACTGGGCGCGAACACCGGGGAGCTGTTTTTT. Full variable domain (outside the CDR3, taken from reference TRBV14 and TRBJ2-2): EAGVTQFPSHSVIEKGQTVTLRCDPISGHDNLYWYRRVMGKEIKFLLHFVKESKQDESGMPNNRFLAERTGGTYSTLKVQPAELEDSGVYFCASSQELGLGANTGELFFGEGSRLTVL.

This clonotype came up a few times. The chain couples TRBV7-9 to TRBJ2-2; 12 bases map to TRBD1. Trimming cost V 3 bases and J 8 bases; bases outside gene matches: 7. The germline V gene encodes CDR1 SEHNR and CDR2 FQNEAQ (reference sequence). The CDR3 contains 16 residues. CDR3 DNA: TGTGCCAGCAGCTTTCCGGGACAGGGGGCTTCAGGGGAGCTGTTTTTT. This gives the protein CASSFPGQGASGELFF.

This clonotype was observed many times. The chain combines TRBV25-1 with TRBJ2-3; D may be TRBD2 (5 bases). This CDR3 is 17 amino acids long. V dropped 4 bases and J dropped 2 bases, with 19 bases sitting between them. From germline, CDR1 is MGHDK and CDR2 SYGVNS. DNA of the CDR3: TGTGCCAGCAGTGTCGGACGGGGAGATCTTCTCACAGATACGCAGTATTTT. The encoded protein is CASSVGRGDLLTDTQYF.

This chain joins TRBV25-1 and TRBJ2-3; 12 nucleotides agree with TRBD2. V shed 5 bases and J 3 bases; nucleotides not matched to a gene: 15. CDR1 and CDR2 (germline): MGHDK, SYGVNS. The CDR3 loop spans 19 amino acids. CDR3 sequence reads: CASSPGLAGSNWRTDTQYF. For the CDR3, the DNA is TGTGCCAGCAGTCCCGGACTAGCGGGGAGTAATTGGCGGACAGATACGCAGTATTTT.

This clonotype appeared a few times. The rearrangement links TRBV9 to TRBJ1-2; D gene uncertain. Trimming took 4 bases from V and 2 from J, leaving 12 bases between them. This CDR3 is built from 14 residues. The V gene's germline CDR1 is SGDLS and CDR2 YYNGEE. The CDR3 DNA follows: TGTGCCAGCAGCCTGACCGGGGAAAACTATGGCTACACCTTC. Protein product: CASSLTGENYGYTF.

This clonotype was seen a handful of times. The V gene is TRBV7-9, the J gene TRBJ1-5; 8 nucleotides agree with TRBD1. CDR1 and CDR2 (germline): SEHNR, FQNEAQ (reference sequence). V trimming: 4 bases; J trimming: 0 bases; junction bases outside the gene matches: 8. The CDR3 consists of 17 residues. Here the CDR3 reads CASSSYHGQGSNQPQHF. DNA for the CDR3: TGTGCCAGCAGCTCCTACCACGGACAGGGTAGCAATCAGCCCCAGCATTTT.

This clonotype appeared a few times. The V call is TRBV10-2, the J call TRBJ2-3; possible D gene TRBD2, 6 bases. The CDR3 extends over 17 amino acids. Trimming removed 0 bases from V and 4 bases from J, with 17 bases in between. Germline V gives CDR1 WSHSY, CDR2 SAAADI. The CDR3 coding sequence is TGCGCCAGCAGTGAGTCGAAAGGAGGGGTCGGCGCAGATACGCAGTATTTT. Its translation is CASSESKGGVGADTQYF.

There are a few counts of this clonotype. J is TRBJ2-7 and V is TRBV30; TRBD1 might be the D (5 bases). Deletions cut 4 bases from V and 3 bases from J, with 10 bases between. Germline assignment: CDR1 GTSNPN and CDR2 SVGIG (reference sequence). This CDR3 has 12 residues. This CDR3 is CAWKNQGYEQYF. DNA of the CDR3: TGTGCCTGGAAGAACCAGGGCTACGAGCAGTACTTC.

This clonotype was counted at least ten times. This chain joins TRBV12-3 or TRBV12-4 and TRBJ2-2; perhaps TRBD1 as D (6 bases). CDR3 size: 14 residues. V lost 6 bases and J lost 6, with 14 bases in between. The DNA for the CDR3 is TGTGCCAGCAGGCTACAGGGAAAGGCCGGGGAGCTGTTTTTT. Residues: CASRLQGKAGELFF.

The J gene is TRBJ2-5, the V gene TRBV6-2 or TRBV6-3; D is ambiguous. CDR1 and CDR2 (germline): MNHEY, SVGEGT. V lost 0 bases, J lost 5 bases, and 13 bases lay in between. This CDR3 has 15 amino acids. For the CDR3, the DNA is TGTGCCAGCAGTTACTCGAACCACCCCGGGGAGACCCAGTACTTC. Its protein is CASSYSNHPGETQYF.

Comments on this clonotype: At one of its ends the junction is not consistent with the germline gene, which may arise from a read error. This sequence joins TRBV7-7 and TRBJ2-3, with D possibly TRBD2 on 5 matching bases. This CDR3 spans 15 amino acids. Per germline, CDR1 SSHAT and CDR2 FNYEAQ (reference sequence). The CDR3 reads CASSWGAESTDTQYF. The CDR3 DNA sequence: TGTGCTAGCAGCTGGGGAGCGGAGAGCACAGATACGCAGTATTTT.

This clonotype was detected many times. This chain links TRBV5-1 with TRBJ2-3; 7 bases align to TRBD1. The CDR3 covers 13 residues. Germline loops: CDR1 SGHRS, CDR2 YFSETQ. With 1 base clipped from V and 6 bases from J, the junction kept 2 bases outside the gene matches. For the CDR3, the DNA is TGCGCCAGCAGCTTGACAGGGGAGGATACGCAGTATTTT. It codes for CASSLTGEDTQYF. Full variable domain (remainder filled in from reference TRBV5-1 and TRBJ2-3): KAGVTQTPRYLIKTRGQQVTLSCSPISGHRSVSWYQQTPGQGLQFLFEYFSETQRNKGNFPGRFSGRQFSNSRSEMNVSTLELGDSALYLCASSLTGEDTQYFGPGTRLTVL.